The 30 T cell receptor beta chains reported below all come from one sample, sequenced in a study of a mutant IDH1 vaccine in newly diagnosed glioma. Assay: immunoSEQ multiplex PCR; the TCRdb copy retains only in-frame clones and omits some. The repertoire consists of about 74,000 clones, with roughly 86% occurring once and the leading ten covering 1.5% to 2%. Their cognate antigens are unknown. Sample time point: week 35, safety follow-up. A single vaccine dose contained 300 ug of mutant IDH1 20-mer peptide, and topical imiquimod was used with it. Sequencing used PBMCs, obtained from a glioma patient whose treatment included an IDH1 peptide vaccine. The receptors were gathered from a man under 40 with glioma.

The rearrangement joins TRBV9 to TRBJ2-3, with 10 bases fitting TRBD2. This CDR3 has 16 residues. Per germline, CDR1 SGDLS and CDR2 YYNGEE. After removal of 4 bases from V and 5 bases from J, the junction contained 10 bases not matched to a gene. This CDR3 reads CASSPSGTSVIDTQYF. CDR3 bases: TGTGCCAGCAGCCCGAGCGGGACTAGCGTTATAGATACGCAGTATTTT.

This sequence joins TRBV19 and TRBJ1-1, with D unclear. Per the germline V gene, CDR1 is LNHDA and CDR2 is SQIVND (reference sequence). The V end was cut by 3 bases, the J end by 3 bases, with 11 bases between. The CDR3 sequence is 14 residues long. The CDR3 protein is CASSMLDGYTEAFF. CDR3 in DNA: TGTGCCAGTAGTATGTTGGACGGCTACACTGAAGCTTTCTTT.

The rearrangement uses TRBV30 and TRBJ1-5, with D possibly matching TRBD1 (5 bases). V lost 3 bases, J lost 3 bases, and 9 bases lay in between. CDR1 is GTSNPN and CDR2 is SVGIG in the germline V gene (reference sequence). This CDR3 is 13 amino acids long. The CDR3: CAWSGDPNQPQHF. The CDR3 DNA reads as TGTGCCTGGAGCGGGGACCCCAATCAGCCCCAGCATTTT.

This clone was detected only once. The chain employs TRBV6-6 and TRBJ1-1; no definite D call. Germline assignment: CDR1 MNHNY and CDR2 SVGAGI (reference sequence). The CDR3 is 14 amino acids. V lost 6 bases to trimming and J lost 0 bases, with 11 bases between them. For the CDR3, the DNA is TGTGCCAGCAGCCGACGGTCTTTGAACACTGAAGCTTTCTTT. Translated, it gives CASSRRSLNTEAFF.

In its sample, this clone was seen a few times. Distinct nucleotide sequences in the sample also encode this CDR3. The V and J genes are TRBV28 and TRBJ1-1, with D hard to call. This CDR3 is 13 amino acids long. Germline lookup yields CDR1 MDHEN and CDR2 SYDVKM. V lost 2 bases and J lost 1, with 5 bases in between. As DNA, the CDR3 is TGTGCCAGCAGTTTAGGCGGGAACACTGAAGCTTTCTTT. It yields the protein CASSLGGNTEAFF.

The chain uses TRBV14 and TRBJ2-3; possibly TRBD2 for D (6 bases). Germline CDR1 and CDR2: SGHDN and FVKESK. The CDR3 is 14 amino acids. With 0 bases removed from V and 7 bases from J, the gap between germline ends came to 11 bases. The chain's CDR3 is CASSQDGGGYTQYF. The CDR3 nucleotides are TGTGCCAGCAGCCAAGACGGGGGTGGCTATACGCAGTATTTT.

V is TRBV2 and J is TRBJ2-4, with D possibly being TRBD2 (5 bases). The length of the CDR3 is 15 residues. Germline assignment: CDR1 SNHLY and CDR2 FYNNEI. Trimming cost V 3 bases and J 3 bases, with 12 bases left between them. The CDR3 DNA sequence: TGTGCCAGCAGTGAGAGGGCTGGGGTCAAAAACATTCAGTACTTC. Its protein product is CASSERAGVKNIQYF.

Concerning this clone itself: The conserved closing phenylalanine or tryptophan is absent in this CDR3, likely reflecting a read error. The chain joins TRBV28 to TRBJ1-6; 10 bases agree with TRBD1. Germline V lookup: CDR1 MDHEN, CDR2 SYDVKM. V trimming: 5 bases; J trimming: 7 bases; junction bases outside the gene matches: 5. This CDR3 is 15 amino acids long. CDR3 region: CASSPRTGGNSPLHL. For the CDR3, the DNA is TGTGCCAGCAGTCCCCGGACAGGGGGGAATTCACCCCTCCACCTT.

J is TRBJ1-1 and V is TRBV9; D is unclear. From germline, CDR1 is SGDLS and CDR2 YYNGEE. Trimming cost V 0 bases and J 1 base, with 10 bases left between them. The CDR3 extends over 15 amino acids. CDR3 DNA: TGTGCCAGCAGCGTAGCTCCAGATACGAACACTGAAGCTTTCTTT. Protein product: CASSVAPDTNTEAFF.

The genes are TRBV7-9 and TRBJ2-7, with TRBD1 identical over 10 bases. With V trimmed by 6 bases and J by 4 bases, 15 bases remained unmatched. Germline assignment: CDR1 SEHNR and CDR2 FQNEAQ (reference sequence). This CDR3 is built from 17 residues. CDR3 sequence: CASSPKFRDRGLYEQYF. DNA for the CDR3: TGTGCCAGCAGTCCCAAATTCCGGGACAGGGGTCTGTACGAGCAGTACTTC.

This chain connects TRBV28 to TRBJ2-7, with TRBD2 identical over 7 bases. The V gene end was trimmed by 2 bases and the J gene end by 5 bases; junction bases not matched to a gene: 9. This CDR3 contains 15 residues. Germline V lookup: CDR1 MDHEN, CDR2 SYDVKM. This CDR3 is CASSLTGTTEDEQYF. The CDR3 DNA is TGTGCCAGCAGTTTAACCGGGACTACCGAGGACGAGCAGTACTTC.

The CDR3 sequence is CASSPPTRGGELFF. In DNA form, the CDR3 reads TGTGCCAGCAGCCCTCCGACTAGGGGCGGGGAGCTGTTTTTT. V is TRBV7-9 and J is TRBJ2-2, with TRBD2 as a possible D gene (6 bases). The V gene's germline CDR1 is SEHNR and CDR2 FQNEAQ (reference sequence). This CDR3 has 14 residues. Trimming left V 5 bases short and J 7 bases short, with 14 bases between.

The chain employs TRBV4-2 and TRBJ2-7, with a tentative D call TRBD1 (6 bases). The germline V gene has CDR1 LGHNA and CDR2 YNFKEQ. Trimming pared 1 base from V and 0 bases from J, leaving 13 bases between. This CDR3 spans 16 amino acids. DNA of the CDR3: TGTGCCAGCAGCCAAGCCCCGGACAGAGACTCCTACGAGCAGTACTTC. Its protein is CASSQAPDRDSYEQYF.

The rearrangement uses TRBV15 and TRBJ1-5; D gene ambiguous. The CDR3 consists of 13 residues. The germline CDR1 and CDR2 sequences are LNHNV and YYDKDF (reference sequence). The V end was cut by 5 bases, the J end by 4 bases, with 9 bases between. CDR3 in amino acids: CATSAQRNQPQHF. CDR3 in DNA: TGTGCCACCAGCGCACAGAGAAATCAGCCCCAGCATTTT.

The chain uses TRBV4-3 and TRBJ1-5; no firm D call. V was shortened by 0 bases and J by 3 bases, with 9 bases between the two germline ends. Germline V CDR1 and CDR2: LGHNA, YSLEER. The CDR3 length is 15 residues. In nucleotides, the CDR3 is TGCGCCAGCAGCCAAGATTGGGGTACCAATCAGCCCCAGCATTTT. Translated, it gives CASSQDWGTNQPQHF.

The chain recombines TRBV27 with TRBJ1-5, with unresolved D. Germline V gene lookup returns CDR1 MNHEY and CDR2 SMNVEV (reference sequence). With 5 bases removed from V and 7 bases from J, the gap between germline ends came to 15 bases. The CDR3 spans 14 residues. Here the CDR3 reads CASSLSPGGQPQHF. DNA for the CDR3: TGTGCCAGCAGTCTTAGCCCCGGAGGACAGCCCCAGCATTTT.

The gene calls are TRBV5-3 and TRBJ2-3; 11 bases are a match to TRBD2. TRBV5-3 is reported as an ORF; its role is uncertain. The CDR3 runs 17 residues. J lost 2 bases, V lost 4 bases, and 9 bases had no gene match. The DNA of the CDR3 is TGTGCCAGAAGCCACCGACCGGGACTAGCGGACACAGATACGCAGTATTTT. As protein: CARSHRPGLADTDTQYF.

J is TRBJ1-1 and V is TRBV2; 7 bases are a match to TRBD1. The trim removed 8 bases at V and 3 bases at J, leaving 12 bases unmatched. In germline, CDR1 is SNHLY, CDR2 FYNNEI. The length of the CDR3 is 15 residues. CDR3 region: CASLREAQGDTEAFF. Here the CDR3 DNA reads TGTGCCAGCCTGAGGGAGGCGCAGGGGGACACTGAAGCTTTCTTT. The full variable domain, in which reference TRBV2 and TRBJ1-1 provide the parts outside the CDR3, is EPEVTQTPSHQVTQMGQEVILRCVPISNHLYFYWYRQILGQKVEFLVSFYNNEISEKSEIFDDQFSVERPDGSNFTLKIRSTKLEDSAMYFCASLREAQGDTEAFFGQGTRLTVV.

CDR3 in DNA: TGTGCCAGCAGTGGATGGGACAGGTCAAGGGAGCAGTTCTTC. Translation gives CASSGWDRSREQFF. The chain uses TRBV25-1 and TRBJ2-1; TRBD1 aligns across 8 bases. Germline V gene data show CDR1 as MGHDK and CDR2 as SYGVNS. This CDR3 has 14 amino acids. V gave up 4 bases and J gave up 10 bases; unmatched junction bases: 9.

This chain links TRBV7-9 with TRBJ1-2; 8 nucleotides agree with TRBD1. CDR3 length: 16 amino acids. Looked up from germline, CDR1 is SEHNR and CDR2 is FQNEAQ (reference sequence). The V and J ends lost 0 bases and 4 bases, in that order; junction bases with no gene match: 7. The CDR3 region has the DNA TGTGCCAGCAGCTTAGCTGGGACAGGAGCCTTCTATGGCTACACCTTC. It translates to CASSLAGTGAFYGYTF.

This clone was seen only a few times. The chain carries TRBV30 and TRBJ1-1; no definite D call. Trimming pared 0 bases from V and 0 bases from J, leaving 5 bases between. Germline CDR1 is GTSNPN and CDR2 is SVGIG (reference sequence). CDR3 length: 13 amino acids. The CDR3 region is CAWSVGLNTEAFF. In nucleotides, the CDR3 is TGTGCCTGGAGTGTGGGATTGAACACTGAAGCTTTCTTT.

The V and J genes are TRBV19 and TRBJ1-5; D might be TRBD1 (5 bases). Germline CDR1 and CDR2: LNHDA and SQIVND (reference sequence). Trimming left V 7 bases short and J 2 bases short, with 12 bases between. This CDR3 spans 14 amino acids. CDR3: CASTGMGGNQPQHF. The CDR3 coding sequence is TGTGCCAGTACAGGGATGGGTGGCAATCAGCCCCAGCATTTT.

This chain joins TRBV9 and TRBJ1-1; 8 nucleotides agree with TRBD1. The V and J ends lost 0 bases and 1 base, in that order; junction bases with no gene match: 2. Looked up from germline, CDR1 is SGDLS and CDR2 is YYNGEE. The CDR3 length is 15 residues. CDR3 protein: CASSVGDRPNTEAFF. CDR3 in DNA: TGTGCCAGCAGCGTAGGGGACAGGCCGAACACTGAAGCTTTCTTT.

This clone was detected a few times. This sequence joins TRBV2 and TRBJ1-4, with 9 bases aligning to TRBD1. CDR1 and CDR2 from the germline V gene are SNHLY and FYNNEI. The ends lost 3 bases at V and 7 bases at J; junction bases unmatched: 12. The CDR3 covers 17 residues. The CDR3, as DNA: TGTGCCAGCAGTGACGGGGACAGGGTCGGCTGGGGTGAAAAACTGTTTTTT. This gives the protein CASSDGDRVGWGEKLFF. Complete variable domain (other parts from reference TRBV2 and TRBJ1-4): EPEVTQTPSHQVTQMGQEVILRCVPISNHLYFYWYRQILGQKVEFLVSFYNNEISEKSEIFDDQFSVERPDGSNFTLKIRSTKLEDSAMYFCASSDGDRVGWGEKLFFGSGTQLSVL.

The chain joins TRBV11-2 to TRBJ2-6, with 10 bases matching TRBD1. Per the germline V gene, CDR1 is SGHAT and CDR2 is FQNNGV. The CDR3 runs 19 residues. After removal of 5 bases from V and 0 bases from J, the junction contained 10 bases not matched to a gene. The CDR3 coding sequence is TGTGCCAGCAGCACAAACCGGGACAGGGGCCTCTCTGGGGCCAACGTCCTGACTTTC. Translating gives CASSTNRDRGLSGANVLTF. The complete variable domain, with remaining parts taken from reference TRBV11-2 and TRBJ2-6, reads EAGVAQSPRYKIIEKRQSVAFWCNPISGHATLYWYQQILGQGPKLLIQFQNNGVVDDSQLPKDRFSAERLKGVDSTLKIQPAKLEDSAVYLCASSTNRDRGLSGANVLTFGAGSRLTVL.

The rearrangement uses TRBV7-6 and TRBJ2-5; perhaps TRBD2 as D (8 bases). Germline V gene sequence: CDR1 SGHVS, CDR2 FNYEAQ. Trimming took off 5 bases at V and 5 bases at J, with 21 bases between the two ends. The CDR3 is 16 amino acids. The CDR3 DNA is TGTGCCAGCAGCGCCCGGACAGGTTCGGGAGGGGAGACCCAGTACTTC. Translated: CASSARTGSGGETQYF.

The chain recombines TRBV7-3 with TRBJ1-1; D gene uncertain. The CDR3 length is 14 residues. Germline-derived CDR1 and CDR2 are SGHTA and FQGTGA. Trimming stripped 1 base from V and 1 base from J, with 7 bases between. The CDR3 loop reads CASSLSPGNTEAFF. CDR3 sequence (DNA): TGTGCCAGCAGCTTAAGCCCAGGGAACACTGAAGCTTTCTTT. The full variable domain, with the rest looked up from reference TRBV7-3 and TRBJ1-1, is GAGVSQTPSNKVTEKGKYVELRCDPISGHTALYWYRQSLGQGPEFLIYFQGTGAADDSGLPNDRFFAVRPEGSVSTLKIQRTERGDSAVYLCASSLSPGNTEAFFGQGTRLTVV.

The V gene is TRBV7-9, the J gene TRBJ1-4; 9 nucleotides line up with TRBD1. This CDR3 is 16 amino acids long. The ends lost 4 bases at V and 8 bases at J; junction bases unmatched: 11. Germline assignment: CDR1 SEHNR and CDR2 FQNEAQ (reference sequence). The CDR3 coding sequence is TGTGCCAGCAGCTCTCCTAACAGGGGGCTGGGGGAAAAACTGTTTTTT. As protein: CASSSPNRGLGEKLFF. Combining the CDR3 with reference TRBV7-9 and TRBJ1-4 gives the whole variable domain DTGVSQNPRHKITKRGQNVTFRCDPISEHNRLYWYRQTLGQGPEFLTYFQNEAQLEKSRLLSDRFSAERPKGSFSTLEIQRTEQGDSAMYLCASSSPNRGLGEKLFFGSGTQLSVL.

The J gene is TRBJ1-5, the V gene TRBV6-1; no reliable D call. Trimming took off 0 bases at V and 5 bases at J, with 5 bases between the two ends. Germline CDR1 reads MNHNS; CDR2 reads SASEGT. This CDR3 has 13 residues. The CDR3 DNA sequence: TGTGCCAGCAGTGAAGCGCGATATCAGCCCCAGCATTTT. Residues: CASSEARYQPQHF.

The CDR3 DNA reads TGTGCCAGCAGTGACTCCCGGGTGGGAGACTACGAGCAGTACTTC. It specifies CASSDSRVGDYEQYF. The chain combines TRBV25-1 with TRBJ2-7, with D maybe TRBD2 (5 bases). The CDR3 runs to 15 residues. CDR1 is MGHDK and CDR2 is SYGVNS in the germline V gene. V dropped 3 bases and J dropped 3 bases, with 15 bases sitting between them.